In its sample, the clone carrying this TCR beta chain was seen a few times. Using RNA transcripts as the source, TCR beta CDR3 regions were amplified. The TCR CDR3 first-round RT-PCR relied on the HTBI primer set. TCRdb reprocessed the multiplex PCR reads with MiXCR, giving one entry per CDR3 protein. Of hundreds of thousands of distinct CDR3 sequences in the sample, 14% are singletons; the top ten hold 9.5% to 13%. Hyperthyroidism of Graves' type that showed no ophthalmopathy progression within 18 months was stable. Patients aged 18 to 65 had newly diagnosed hyperthyroidism of under 2 months' duration. The sample comes from a study of T cells in Graves' hyperthyroidism and ophthalmopathy. The CDR3 has 19 amino acids. Germline values: CDR1 PRHDT, CDR2 FYEKMQ (reference sequence). The germline V and J ends were trimmed by 5 bases and 0 bases, with 26 bases remaining between them.

The sequence came from a woman between 18 and 29 years old with Graves' hyperthyroidism. The chain joins TRBV13 to TRBJ2-7, with D maybe TRBD1 (6 bases). Sequenced sample: blood. CDR3 DNA sequence: TGTGCCAGCAGCCCCTTGGACAGACGGAAAGTTTCAAACTCCTACGAGCAGTACTTC. Protein product: CASSPLDRRKVSNSYEQYF.